This TCR beta chain emerged from a study of CD4 T cells in relation to SARS-CoV-2 and coronaviruses. The method was immunoSEQ multiplex PCR; TCRdb's version includes in-frame clones alone and lacks a portion of them. This sample has around 41,000 clones, with about 87% found just once. To note about this clone: Its antigen is still unknown.

Trimming stripped 1 base from V and 0 bases from J, with 10 bases between. Germline assignment: CDR1 SGHTA and CDR2 FQGTGA. The CDR3 loop spans 16 amino acids. The source material was naive CD4+ T cells from PBMCs, cultured in vitro. Subset in this sample: naive CD4+ T cells isolated by negative enrichment. V is TRBV7-3 and J is TRBJ2-1, with D possibly being TRBD1 (5 bases). This clonotype was obtained from an adult with COVID-19. The CDR3 DNA reads as TGTGCCAGCAGCTTAATGGGGCAGGGCTCCTACAATGAGCAGTTCTTC. This translates into CASSLMGQGSYNEQFF.